This record covers a single TCR beta chain. The target antigen is unknown. The data were taken from a study of blood T cells in healthy people across ages. The study, taken as a whole, reports: Among T cells, TCR beta diversity per million cells dropped roughly linearly as age rose. Fewer expanded clones and more diversity marked long-lived versus aged donors.

CDR1 and CDR2 from the germline V gene are MNHEY and SVGAGI. V was trimmed by 7 bases and J by 2 bases, leaving 11 bases between them. This CDR3 is 13 amino acids long. Donation came from healthy Caucasian individuals in Russia who were aged 6 to 90. Combining a sample-barcoded 5' primer with a J-beta primer mix, a second PCR ran for about 7 to 11 cycles. MiXCR was run by TCRdb on the 5' RACE reads, yielding one entry per CDR3 protein. The data show over 500,000 distinct CDR3 sequences, about 50% seen once. This TCR was recovered from an elderly woman in good health. The sample comprised blood. The chain recombines TRBV6-5 with TRBJ2-5, with D hard to call. The CDR3 nucleotides are TGTGCCAGCATAGACTGGAAACAAGAGACCCAGTACTTC. Residues: CASIDWKQETQYF.